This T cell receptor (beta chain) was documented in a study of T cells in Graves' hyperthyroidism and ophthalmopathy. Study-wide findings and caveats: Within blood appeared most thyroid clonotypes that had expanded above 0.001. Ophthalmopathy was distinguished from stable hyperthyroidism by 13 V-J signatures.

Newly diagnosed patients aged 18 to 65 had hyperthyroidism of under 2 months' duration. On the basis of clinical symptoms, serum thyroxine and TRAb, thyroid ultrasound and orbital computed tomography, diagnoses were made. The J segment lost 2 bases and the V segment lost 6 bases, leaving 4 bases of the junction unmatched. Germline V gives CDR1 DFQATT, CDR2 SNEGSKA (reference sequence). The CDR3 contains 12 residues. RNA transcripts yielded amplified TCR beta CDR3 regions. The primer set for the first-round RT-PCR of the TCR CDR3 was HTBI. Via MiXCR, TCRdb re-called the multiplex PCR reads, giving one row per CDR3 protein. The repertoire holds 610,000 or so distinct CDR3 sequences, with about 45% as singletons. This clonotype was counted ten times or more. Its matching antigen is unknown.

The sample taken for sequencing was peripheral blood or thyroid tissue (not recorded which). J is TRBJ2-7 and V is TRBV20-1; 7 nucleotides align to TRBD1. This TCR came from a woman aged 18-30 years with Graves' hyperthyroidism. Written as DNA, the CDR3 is TGCAGTGCACCGGGACAGACCTACGAGCAGTACTTC. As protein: CSAPGQTYEQYF.